This section outlines one T cell receptor (beta chain) sequence together with its context. Its antigen is not known. The ends were cut back, 1 base at V and 2 bases at J, with 10 bases in the middle. Germline V gene sequence: CDR1 SGHNT, CDR2 YYREEE (reference sequence). This CDR3 contains 14 residues. This entry comes from a study of T cell responses to AZD1222 COVID-19 vaccine. Whole-study findings and limits: Only a handful of people who got AZD1222 tested seropositive at baseline. Along spike, vaccine-associated CD4 TCRs were found throughout, with dominance at 160-218 and 743-854. Donors were chiefly white British, with a greater number of females, and clonal diversity was perhaps underestimated.

Data came from immunoSEQ multiplex PCR; TCRdb stores just in-frame clones and leaves some out. Of roughly 150,000 clones detected, 91% appear once; the ten largest clones hold approximately 5.3%. The chain has TRBV5-4 and TRBJ2-7; either TRBD1 or TRBD2 may supply D (5 bases each). Source: peripheral blood, taken on day 0 of AZD1222 vaccination. This clonotype was sampled from an adult in good health. CDR3 coding DNA: TGTGCCAGCAGCTTGTCTGGGGGTACCTACGAGCAGTACTTC. Its translation is CASSLSGGTYEQYF.